This TCR beta chain is drawn from a study of blood T cell repertoires in COVID-19. Study-level background: T cells, B-cell-depleted T cells, or PBMCs supplied cDNA or gDNA.

Recruitment covered about two dozen US areas and drew participants whose ages spanned roughly 18 to 89 years. Deletions cut 1 base from V and 11 bases from J, with 12 bases between. The CDR3 length is 14 residues. Germline assignment: CDR1 SEHNR and CDR2 FQNEAQ (reference sequence). Per the authors' pipeline: Using reference gene primer amplification, nucleated cell counts were estimated. The assay was immunoSEQ multiplex PCR, and TCRdb's table has in-frame clones only and misses some. That table gives V, J and clone size, and the DNA gave D and trimming. Here the sample spans about 260,000 clones, approximately 90% being singletons.

V usage is TRBV7-9 and J usage is TRBJ1-6, with D unclear. Sample: PBMCs or T cells enriched from blood (not recorded which). This TCR was recovered from a man aged 35-49 years who had been exposed to COVID-19. CDR3 bases: TGTGCCAGCAGCTTAGAAGGAGGGCAACCACCCCTCCACTTT. It yields the protein CASSLEGGQPPLHF.